Sequencing of this TCR beta chain was carried out in a study of shared clonotypes between healthy human individuals. Overall study findings and caveats: Sharing across a handful of donors was seen in approximately 5.2% of naive CD4 clonotypes. It was anticipated that sequencing depth would influence how many clonotypes donors shared.

V was shortened by 2 bases and J by 8 bases, with 12 bases between the two germline ends. The CDR3 has 14 amino acids. In germline, CDR1 is KGHSH, CDR2 LQKENI. As concerns this clone: Its antigen is currently unknown. Additional DNA sequences in this sample encode the identical CDR3.

TCRdb keeps only in-frame clones here, not all; method: immunoSEQ multiplex PCR. The table shows over a million clones, with more than 95% occurring only once. The sequence was collected from a man aged 30 to 45 in good health. Material for sequencing was naive CD4+ T cells sorted from blood. Subset in this sample: CD45RA+ positively selected. The genes are TRBV18 and TRBJ1-4, with D tentatively TRBD1 (6 bases). CDR3: CASSPRTGNEKLFF. The CDR3 nucleotides read TGTGCCAGCTCACCAAGAACAGGGAACGAAAAACTGTTTTTT.